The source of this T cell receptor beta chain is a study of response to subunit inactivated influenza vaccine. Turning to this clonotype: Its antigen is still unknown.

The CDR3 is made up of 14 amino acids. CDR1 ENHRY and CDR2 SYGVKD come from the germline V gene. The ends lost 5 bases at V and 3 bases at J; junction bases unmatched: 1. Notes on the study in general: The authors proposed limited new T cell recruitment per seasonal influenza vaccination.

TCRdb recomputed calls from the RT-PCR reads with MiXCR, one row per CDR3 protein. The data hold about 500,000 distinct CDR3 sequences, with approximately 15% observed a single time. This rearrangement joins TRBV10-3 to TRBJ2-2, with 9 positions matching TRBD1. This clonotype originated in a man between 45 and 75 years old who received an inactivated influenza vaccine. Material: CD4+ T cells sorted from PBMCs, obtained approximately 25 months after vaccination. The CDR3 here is CAISRTGDTGELFF. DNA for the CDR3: TGTGCCATCAGTAGGACAGGGGACACCGGGGAGCTGTTTTTT.